Below are 7 T cell receptor beta chains sequenced from a single sample in a study of OX40 agonist ivuxolimab in advanced cancers. Sequenced by immunoSEQ multiplex PCR; TCRdb stores in-frame clones only, minus some. There are about 80,000 clones in the sample; around nine tenths occur only once, and approximately 5% lies in the top ten. The specimen was CD4+ or CD8+ T cells sorted from blood, collected in a trial of the OX40 agonist ivuxolimab. The source is an adult with an advanced solid tumor such as melanoma, head and neck, liver or kidney cancer.

This chain's CDR3 is CASSDSDGGTEQFF. CDR3 DNA sequence: TGTGCCAGCAGTGACTCGGACGGAGGGACTGAGCAGTTCTTC. This chain connects TRBV6-4 to TRBJ2-1; D might be TRBD2 (6 bases). V lost 0 bases and J 9 bases, leaving 12 bases between the germline ends. The CDR3 loop spans 14 amino acids. Germline V gene sequence: CDR1 MRHNA, CDR2 SNTAGT.

The rearrangement links TRBV18 to TRBJ1-2; 10 nucleotides match TRBD1. Trimming took 3 bases from V and 7 from J; bases not matched to a gene: 8. Per the germline V gene, CDR1 is KGHSH and CDR2 is LQKENI. This CDR3 is built from 15 residues. The CDR3 coding sequence is TGTGCCAGCTCACCTGGACAGGGGGGAGTTATTGGCTACACCTTC. Translation: CASSPGQGGVIGYTF.

The sample holds one count of this clone. The rearrangement joins TRBV2 to TRBJ2-1, with 7 bases lining up with TRBD2. Looked up from germline, CDR1 is SNHLY and CDR2 is FYNNEI. Germline trimming cut 2 bases from V and 3 bases from J; bases unmatched to any gene: 10. The CDR3 sequence is 17 residues long. The CDR3 DNA is TGTGCCAGCAGTGAACTAGCGGCAGTTCACTTCTACAATGAGCAGTTCTTC. Residues: CASSELAAVHFYNEQFF.

The J gene is TRBJ2-5, the V gene TRBV6-6; no clear D. V lost 3 bases and J lost 2, with 10 bases in between. The CDR3 totals 14 residues. Looked up from germline, CDR1 is MNHNY and CDR2 is SVGAGI (reference sequence). The CDR3 sequence is CASSYSQVQETQYF. In DNA form, the CDR3 reads TGTGCCAGCAGTTATAGCCAGGTACAAGAGACCCAGTACTTC.

V is TRBV9 and J is TRBJ1-1, with 7 bases identical to TRBD1. The CDR3 has 16 residues. V trimming: 2 bases; J trimming: 1 base; junction bases outside the gene matches: 8. Per the germline V gene, CDR1 is SGDLS and CDR2 is YYNGEE. CDR3 region: CASSVWDRVPNTEAFF. DNA of the CDR3: TGTGCCAGCAGCGTTTGGGACAGAGTTCCGAACACTGAAGCTTTCTTT.

The rearrangement joins TRBV2 to TRBJ1-1; D not resolved. The CDR3 is 13 residues long. From germline, CDR1 is SNHLY and CDR2 FYNNEI. Trimming removed 6 bases at V and 0 bases at J, with 8 bases between. The CDR3 region is CASSFQVNTEAFF. The CDR3 region has the DNA TGTGCCAGCAGCTTTCAAGTGAACACTGAAGCTTTCTTT.

The chain joins TRBV27 to TRBJ2-3; 11 bases are a match to TRBD2. Germline V gives CDR1 MNHEY, CDR2 SMNVEV (reference sequence). V dropped 5 bases and J dropped 2; count of bases not matched to a gene: 9. The CDR3 is 17 amino acids. The CDR3 loop is CASSLIAGGPNTDTQYF. DNA for the CDR3: TGTGCCAGCAGTCTAATAGCGGGAGGGCCTAACACAGATACGCAGTATTTT.